Listed here are 23 T cell receptor beta chains from one sample, sequenced in a study of blood T cell repertoires in COVID-19. Method: immunoSEQ multiplex PCR; TCRdb's copy keeps in-frame clones and lacks some. The data hold about 300,000 clones, with about nine tenths observed a single time. Sequenced input: PBMCs or T cells enriched from blood (not recorded which). The receptors derive from a woman aged 50 to 65 who had been exposed to COVID-19.

This clone was counted a few times. The chain has TRBV19 and TRBJ2-2; D perhaps matches TRBD2 (5 bases). This CDR3 is built from 16 residues. Germline loops: CDR1 LNHDA, CDR2 SQIVND (reference sequence). V was trimmed by 3 bases and J by 3 bases, leaving 14 bases between them. The CDR3 spells CASSMGPGDYTGELFF. In DNA form, the CDR3 reads TGTGCCAGTAGTATGGGCCCCGGGGATTACACCGGGGAGCTGTTTTTT.

This chain links TRBV23-1 with TRBJ2-3; 8 bases align to TRBD1. TRBV23-1 counts as an open reading frame of uncertain function. This CDR3 region has 16 residues. Trimming removed 4 bases from V and 3 bases from J; junction bases left unmatched: 9. The CDR3 DNA reads as TGCGCCAGCAGTCCGCGGACAGGGAAGACGACAGATACGCAGTATTTT. It is translated as CASSPRTGKTTDTQYF.

The chain employs TRBV2 and TRBJ2-6; 7 bases map to TRBD1. Looked up from germline, CDR1 is SNHLY and CDR2 is FYNNEI. Germline trimming cut 4 bases from V and 2 bases from J; bases unmatched to any gene: 14. The CDR3 loop spans 19 amino acids. The DNA of the CDR3 is TGTGCCAGCAGTGGGGACAGCGGAGACCACTCTCCTGGGGCCAACGTCCTGACTTTC. This encodes CASSGDSGDHSPGANVLTF.

This clone is deemed medium-sized (0.01 to 0.1%). The chain employs TRBV4-1 and TRBJ1-2; D remains ambiguous. From germline, CDR1 is MGHRA and CDR2 YSYEKL. V lost 1 base to trimming and J lost 7 bases, with 16 bases between them. CDR3 length equals 15 residues. CDR3 amino acids: CASSQVFSPFGGYTF. The CDR3 nucleotides are TGCGCCAGCAGCCAAGTTTTCTCCCCCTTCGGTGGCTACACCTTC.

The chain employs TRBV5-1 and TRBJ1-2; 8 nucleotides line up with TRBD1. The germline V gene encodes CDR1 SGHRS and CDR2 YFSETQ. V was pared by 5 bases and J by 6 bases, with 9 bases of the junction left unmatched. There are 14 residues in the CDR3. CDR3 in amino acids: CASRTGTGSHGYTF. The CDR3 nucleotides are TGCGCCAGCAGGACCGGGACAGGATCACATGGCTACACCTTC.

The chain joins TRBV5-1 to TRBJ2-1; 7 bases agree with TRBD2. This CDR3 region has 15 residues. CDR1 and CDR2 (germline): SGHRS, YFSETQ. With V trimmed by 4 bases and J by 7 bases, 11 bases remained unmatched. The CDR3 DNA reads TGCGCCAGCAGCCCCGGACTAGACGAGATGAATGAGCAGTTCTTC. Amino acid sequence: CASSPGLDEMNEQFF.

The V gene is TRBV21-1, the J gene TRBJ2-5; TRBD1, the table's D call, was not compared with the DNA. TRBV21-1 is flagged as a pseudogene. This CDR3 has 18 residues. CDR3 DNA sequence: TGTGCCAGCAGCAAAGTTTCCGGGACAGGGACATCTCAAGAGACCCAGTACTTC. Encoded protein: CASSKVSGTGTSQETQYF.

The chain recombines TRBV6-1 with TRBJ2-1, with 13 bases that match TRBD2. J was trimmed by 4 bases and V by 1 base; bases with no gene match: 1. Germline-derived CDR1 and CDR2 are MNHNS and SASEGT. The CDR3 runs to 16 residues. CDR3 DNA sequence: TGTGCCAGCAGTGAAGAACTAGCGGGGGGGTACAATGAGCAGTTCTTC. Its translation is CASSEELAGGYNEQFF.

This chain uses TRBV11-1 with TRBJ2-7; 12 nucleotides line up with TRBD2. CDR1 and CDR2 (germline): SGHAT, FQDESV (reference sequence). The CDR3 runs to 14 residues. J was trimmed by 5 bases and V by 5 bases; bases with no gene match: 4. The CDR3 spells CASSPWTSGNEQYF. The CDR3 region has the DNA TGTGCCAGCAGCCCCTGGACTAGCGGGAACGAGCAGTACTTC.

The V call is TRBV19, the J call TRBJ2-7; 10 nucleotides line up with TRBD2. The V and J ends lost 7 bases and 6 bases, in that order; junction bases with no gene match: 6. This CDR3 has 13 residues. Germline CDR1 and CDR2: LNHDA and SQIVND (reference sequence). The chain's CDR3 is CASNQRGGLEQYF. CDR3 DNA sequence: TGTGCCAGTAATCAGCGGGGGGGCCTCGAGCAGTACTTC.

The chain employs TRBV11-2 and TRBJ2-7; 8 bases are shared with TRBD1. Germline-derived CDR1 and CDR2 are SGHAT and FQNNGV. V lost 4 bases, J lost 2 bases, and 4 bases stayed unmatched. This CDR3 region has 14 residues. CDR3: CASSSDRGPYEQYF. The CDR3 DNA follows: TGTGCCAGCAGCTCAGACAGGGGTCCCTACGAGCAGTACTTC.

This clone was seen more than once but under ten times. The chain employs TRBV6-4 and TRBJ2-3; 10 nucleotides line up with TRBD2. CDR3 length: 15 amino acids. The V gene end was trimmed by 2 bases and the J gene end by 1 base; junction bases not matched to a gene: 0. Germline CDR1 is MRHNA and CDR2 is SNTAGT. The CDR3 DNA follows: TGTGCCAGCAGTGACGGGACTAGCGGCACAGATACGCAGTATTTT. Amino acids: CASSDGTSGTDTQYF.

This chain joins TRBV4-1 and TRBJ1-6; the match to TRBD1 covers 7 bases. Germline V lookup: CDR1 MGHRA, CDR2 YSYEKL. The CDR3 length is 18 residues. V lost 0 bases, J lost 9 bases, and 14 bases stayed unmatched. CDR3 sequence reads: CASSQDPRGGTVSSPLHF. The CDR3 DNA reads TGCGCCAGCAGCCAAGACCCTCGTGGGGGGACAGTGAGTTCACCCCTCCACTTT.

This clone was counted once. The V and J genes are TRBV4-2 and TRBJ1-3; D unresolved. Trimming removed 4 bases at V and 2 bases at J, with 12 bases between. This CDR3 contains 15 residues. Germline V gene data show CDR1 as LGHNA and CDR2 as YNFKEQ. CDR3 region: CASSPSSGTGNTIYF. The CDR3, as DNA: TGTGCCAGCAGCCCCTCCTCGGGGACTGGAAACACCATATATTTT.

The V and J genes are TRBV6-6 and TRBJ1-4; D possibly corresponds to TRBD1 (5 bases). The CDR3 is 18 amino acids. Trimming left V 5 bases short and J 1 base short, with 20 bases between. The germline V gene has CDR1 MNHNY and CDR2 SVGAGI (reference sequence). The CDR3 nucleotides are TGTGCCAGCAGTCCCCCCGTGAAGGGGAAAGAAACTAATGAAAAACTGTTTTTT. Translation: CASSPPVKGKETNEKLFF.

This sequence joins TRBV2 and TRBJ2-6; the match to TRBD1 covers 7 bases. J was trimmed by 4 bases and V by 6 bases; bases with no gene match: 9. Germline CDR1 SNHLY, CDR2 FYNNEI. This CDR3 is 16 amino acids long. This CDR3 is CASRENRGFGANVLTF. In DNA, the CDR3 is TGTGCCAGCAGGGAGAACAGGGGTTTCGGGGCCAACGTCCTGACTTTC.

A note on this clone: A read error may account for a junction end that differs from germline. The chain combines TRBV7-7 with TRBJ2-5; D is unresolved. Germline-derived CDR1 and CDR2 are SSHAT and FNYEAQ (reference sequence). The CDR3 runs to 14 residues. CDR3 sequence reads: CASSLSGRQETQYF. In DNA, the CDR3 is TGTGCTAGCAGCTTATCTGGTCGGCAAGAGACCCAGTACTTC.

The rearrangement links TRBV24-1 to TRBJ1-1; TRBD1 agrees at 8 bases. The CDR3 extends over 14 amino acids. With 6 bases clipped from V and 2 bases from J, the junction kept 4 bases outside the gene matches. CDR1 and CDR2 (germline): KGHDR, SFDVKD. CDR3 in amino acids: CATSFRGRNTEAFF. CDR3 DNA: TGTGCCACCAGTTTCAGGGGGCGAAACACTGAAGCTTTCTTT.

This rearrangement joins TRBV6-2 or TRBV6-3 to TRBJ1-2; the D gene is possibly TRBD1 (6 bases). The CDR3 has 13 amino acids. The germline CDR1 and CDR2 sequences are MNHEY and SVGEGT. Trimming removed 0 bases at V and 6 bases at J, with 8 bases between. The CDR3 bases are TGTGCCAGCAGTTACTCCGGGACACATGGCTACACCTTC. As protein: CASSYSGTHGYTF.

The chain employs TRBV19 and TRBJ2-3; TRBD1 matches 9 bases. The CDR3 sequence is 13 residues long. Losses at the gene ends were 4 bases for V and 6 bases for J; bases not matched to a gene: 2. Germline loops: CDR1 LNHDA, CDR2 SQIVND (reference sequence). CDR3 region: CASSSDRGDTQYF. The CDR3, as DNA: TGTGCCAGTAGTAGCGACAGGGGGGATACGCAGTATTTT.

The chain recombines TRBV10-2 with TRBJ1-2, with TRBD1 matching 9 bases. V shed 2 bases, J shed 8 bases, and the junction held 3 bases outside the gene matches. The CDR3 covers 13 residues. CDR1 and CDR2 (germline): WSHSY, SAAADI. The CDR3 DNA follows: TGCGCCAGCAGTGAGACAGGGGGCAGAGGCTACACCTTC. It specifies CASSETGGRGYTF.

The chain is built from TRBV12-5 and TRBJ2-3, with TRBD1 as a possible D gene (6 bases). CDR1 and CDR2 from the germline V gene are LGHNT and FRNRAP. The CDR3 consists of 13 residues. Trimming removed 0 bases from V and 5 bases from J, with 6 bases in between. In DNA form, the CDR3 reads TGTGCTAGTGGTTTGGTAGGGGGAGATACGCAGTATTTT. Translation: CASGLVGGDTQYF.

V is TRBV11-3 and J is TRBJ2-7; 11 bases match TRBD1. Trimming removed 5 bases from V and 7 bases from J; junction bases left unmatched: 10. Germline V lookup: CDR1 SGHNT, CDR2 YENEEA. This CDR3 contains 15 residues. In nucleotides, the CDR3 is TGTGCCAGCAGCGTACGGGACAGGGGGGGCGTGGAGCAGTACTTC. It is translated as CASSVRDRGGVEQYF. Using reference TRBV11-3 and TRBJ2-7 for the parts outside the CDR3, the full variable domain is EAGVVQSPRYKIIEKKQPVAFWCNPISGHNTLYWYLQNLGQGPELLIRYENEEAVDDSQLPKDRFSAERLKGVDSTLKIQPAELGDSAVYLCASSVRDRGGVEQYFGPGTRLTVT.